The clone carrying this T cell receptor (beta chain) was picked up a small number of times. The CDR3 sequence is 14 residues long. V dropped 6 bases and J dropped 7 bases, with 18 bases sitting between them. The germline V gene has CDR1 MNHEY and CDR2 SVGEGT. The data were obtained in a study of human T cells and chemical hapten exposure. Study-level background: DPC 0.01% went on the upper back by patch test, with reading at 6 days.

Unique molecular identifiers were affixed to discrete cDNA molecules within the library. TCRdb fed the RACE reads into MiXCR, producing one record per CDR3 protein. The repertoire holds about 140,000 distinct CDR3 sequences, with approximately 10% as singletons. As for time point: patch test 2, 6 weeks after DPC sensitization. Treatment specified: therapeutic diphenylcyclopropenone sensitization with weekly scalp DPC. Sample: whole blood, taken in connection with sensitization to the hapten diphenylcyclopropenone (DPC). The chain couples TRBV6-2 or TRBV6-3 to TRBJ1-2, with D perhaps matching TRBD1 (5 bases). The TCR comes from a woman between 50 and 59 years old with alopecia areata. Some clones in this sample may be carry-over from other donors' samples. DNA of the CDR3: TGTGCCAGCAGCCAACCTCCGGGACCAATTGGCTACACCTTC. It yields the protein CASSQPPGPIGYTF.